Following are 14 T cell receptor beta chains from one sample sequenced in a study of cytomegalovirus exposure and HLA in healthy donors. PCR involved 60 Vbeta and 13 Jbeta primers. Libraries were prepared by immunoSEQ multiplex PCR; TCRdb keeps only in-frame clonotypes and omits some of them. Here the sample spans about 170,000 clones, roughly 80% being singletons. Sequencing used PBMCs. The receptors originated from a female donor in good health and CMV-seronegative.

Turning to this clone: The CDR3 does not end in the conserved phenylalanine or tryptophan, so this is likely a read error. Because the CDR3's place on the DNA is in doubt, the DNA is left out and the CDR3 is given as listed by TCRdb. The chain carries TRBV30 and TRBJ1-1; TRBD1 is taken as the D call from the table, unchecked against the DNA. Germline loops: CDR1 GTSNPN, CDR2 SVGIG (reference sequence). The CDR3 extends over 12 residues, inclusive of both ends. Here the CDR3 reads CAWSYDRGPTFD.

The chain carries TRBV7-2 and TRBJ1-5; D is ambiguous. Trimming pared 4 bases from V and 10 bases from J, leaving 8 bases between. Germline V lookup: CDR1 SGHTA, CDR2 FQGNSA. This CDR3 comprises 11 residues. The CDR3 here is CASSSAGPQHF. For the CDR3, the DNA is TGTGCCAGCAGCTCCGCAGGACCCCAGCATTTT.

The CDR3 loop is CASSEDRNTEAFF. The CDR3 nucleotides read TGTGCCAGCAGTGAAGACAGGAACACTGAAGCTTTCTTT. The chain employs TRBV2 and TRBJ1-1; D is unclear. Trimming removed 1 base from V and 1 base from J, with 4 bases in between. CDR3 size: 13 residues. Germline CDR1 and CDR2: SNHLY and FYNNEI.

The V call is TRBV4-1, the J call TRBJ2-2, with no clear D. This CDR3 contains 16 residues. V was cut by 1 base and J by 4 bases, with 13 bases left in between. The germline gives CDR1 MGHRA, CDR2 YSYEKL. CDR3 sequence: CASSQGAELSTGELFF. In DNA form, the CDR3 reads TGCGCCAGCAGCCAAGGGGCAGAGTTGTCCACCGGGGAGCTGTTTTTT.

The CDR3 sequence: CASSLWENSPLHF. The DNA for the CDR3 is TGTGCCAGCAGCTTATGGGAGAATTCACCCCTCCACTTT. J is TRBJ1-6 and V is TRBV11-2; D call uncertain. V lost 2 bases and J 7 bases, leaving 6 bases between the germline ends. The germline CDR1 and CDR2 sequences are SGHAT and FQNNGV. CDR3 size: 13 residues.

This clone occurred a few times. CDR3 nucleotides: TGCAGCTCAAAACTAGGAGGGAAAGGGAACCAGTACTTC. Its translation is CSSKLGGKGNQYF. The chain carries TRBV29-1 and TRBJ2-5; perhaps TRBD2 as D (6 bases). Trimming took 8 bases from V and 10 from J, leaving 23 bases between them. The CDR3 is made up of 13 amino acids. Germline-derived CDR1 and CDR2 are SQVTM and ANQGSEA. Full variable domain (remainder filled in from reference TRBV29-1 and TRBJ2-5): SAVISQKPSRDICQRGTSLTIQCQVDSQVTMMFWYRQQPGQSLTLIATANQGSEATYESGFVIDKFPISRPNLTFSTLTVSNMSPEDSSIYLCSSKLGGKGNQYFGPGTRLLVL.

This clone was seen a handful of times. The gene calls are TRBV30 and TRBJ2-7, with TRBD2 identical over 8 bases. This CDR3 has 14 amino acids. The germline CDR1 and CDR2 sequences are GTSNPN and SVGIG (reference sequence). Unmatched junction bases numbered 7, after V lost 3 bases and J lost 3 bases. CDR3 residues: CAWSGGATHYEQYF. As DNA, the CDR3 is TGTGCCTGGAGCGGGGGGGCCACCCACTACGAGCAGTACTTC.

The chain recombines TRBV30 with TRBJ1-5, with D maybe TRBD1 (5 bases). The CDR3 loop spans 14 amino acids. V lost 0 bases and J 6 bases, leaving 12 bases between the germline ends. The germline V gene encodes CDR1 GTSNPN and CDR2 SVGIG (reference sequence). The CDR3 spells CAWSVGTRGQPQHF. The CDR3 coding sequence is TGTGCCTGGAGTGTAGGGACTCGAGGTCAGCCCCAGCATTTT.

This clone was detected only once. This chain joins TRBV7-3 and TRBJ1-1; maybe TRBD1 (5 bases). Germline V gene lookup returns CDR1 SGHTA and CDR2 FQGTGA. This CDR3 is 13 amino acids long. With 2 bases removed from V and 6 bases from J, the gap between germline ends came to 10 bases. CDR3 coding DNA: TGTGCCAGCAGCTTACAGGGTACCTCTGAAGCTTTCTTT. Its protein is CASSLQGTSEAFF.

The chain combines TRBV30 with TRBJ1-1; D remains unclear. The CDR3 runs 17 residues. Trimming took off 4 bases at V and 0 bases at J, with 21 bases between the two ends. CDR1 GTSNPN and CDR2 SVGIG come from the germline V gene (reference sequence). The CDR3 is CAWNEDPWAPVNTEAFF. CDR3 DNA sequence: TGTGCCTGGAACGAAGACCCCTGGGCCCCTGTGAACACTGAAGCTTTCTTT.

Turning to this clone: Distinct nucleotide sequences in the sample also encode this CDR3. The gene calls are TRBV2 and TRBJ2-7; D is unresolved. The CDR3 consists of 14 residues. Germline V gene lookup returns CDR1 SNHLY and CDR2 FYNNEI. Trimming left V 3 bases short and J 2 bases short, with 11 bases between. For the CDR3, the DNA is TGTGCCAGCAGTGATGCAGGATATACCTACGAGCAGTACTTC. This encodes CASSDAGYTYEQYF.

This rearrangement joins TRBV11-2 to TRBJ2-5; 10 positions agree with TRBD2. The CDR3 has 16 amino acids. The germline gives CDR1 SGHAT, CDR2 FQNNGV. Trimming removed 1 base from V and 5 bases from J; junction bases left unmatched: 7. The CDR3 sequence: CASSLVAAGGWETQYF. Written as DNA, the CDR3 is TGTGCCAGCAGCTTAGTGGCAGCGGGGGGGTGGGAGACCCAGTACTTC.

The gene calls are TRBV15 and TRBJ2-3; 11 positions match TRBD2. The CDR3 extends over 15 amino acids. Trimming took 5 bases from V and 3 from J; bases not matched to a gene: 4. Germline lookup yields CDR1 LNHNV and CDR2 YYDKDF (reference sequence). CDR3 region: CATSPGLAATDTQYF. Here the CDR3 DNA reads TGTGCCACCAGCCCGGGACTAGCGGCGACAGATACGCAGTATTTT.

This clone was seen a few times. The gene calls are TRBV4-2 and TRBJ1-2, with TRBD1 matching 7 bases. Trimming took 1 base from V and 2 from J; bases not matched to a gene: 10. There are 17 residues in the CDR3. The germline CDR1 and CDR2 sequences are LGHNA and YNFKEQ. The CDR3 sequence: CASSQAIPGQINYGYTF. CDR3 coding DNA: TGTGCCAGCAGCCAAGCAATTCCGGGACAGATAAACTATGGCTACACCTTC.